This T cell receptor beta chain came from a study of cytomegalovirus exposure and HLA in healthy donors. V was shortened by 4 bases and J by 7 bases, with 17 bases between the two germline ends. The CDR3 covers 15 residues. From germline, CDR1 is LNHDA and CDR2 SQIVND (reference sequence). The PCR employed 60 Vbeta primers together with 13 Jbeta primers. The table came from immunoSEQ multiplex PCR; TCRdb's copy has only in-frame clones and leaves some out. The repertoire holds some 110,000 clones, 82% seen once, with about 1.6% in the top ten. This clone was recorded once. The source is a man in his fifties or sixties in good health and CMV-seronegative. The rearrangement joins TRBV19 to TRBJ1-5; the D is unclear. The sequenced material came from PBMCs. The CDR3 loop reads CASSTAGRAGQPQHF. Here the CDR3 DNA reads TGTGCCAGTAGTACCGCCGGGAGGGCAGGCCAGCCCCAGCATTTT.